Following are 29 T cell receptor beta chains from one sample sequenced in a study of breast tumors, draining lymph nodes, adjacent tissues. Axillary draining lymph nodes of breast cancer patients supplied the node samples. TCRdb called the multiplex PCR reads again in MiXCR, with one record for every CDR3 protein. This table holds 200,000 or so distinct CDR3 sequences, roughly 29% found once. Sequencing input: axillary lymph node tissue. The receptors come from a female donor with breast cancer. Some clones in this sample may be carry-over from other donors' samples.

The rearrangement uses TRBV20-1 and TRBJ2-2, with TRBD2 matching over 10 bases. The CDR3 sequence is 15 residues long. Per the germline V gene, CDR1 is DFQATT and CDR2 is SNEGSKA (reference sequence). V gave up 5 bases and J gave up 6 bases; unmatched junction bases: 9. This CDR3 reads CSALLSGRASGELFF. The CDR3 DNA sequence: TGCAGTGCTCTCCTGAGCGGGAGGGCCTCCGGGGAGCTGTTTTTT.

At least ten counts were recorded for this clonotype. V gene TRBV19 combines with J gene TRBJ1-6; tentative D call: TRBD1 (5 bases). CDR3 length equals 15 residues. The germline gives CDR1 LNHDA, CDR2 SQIVND (reference sequence). Between the trimmed V and J ends, which lost 0 bases and 9 bases, there was a span of 12 bases. The CDR3 sequence is CASSIEVTVRSPLHF. CDR3 coding DNA: TGTGCCAGTAGTATAGAGGTGACAGTCCGTTCACCCCTCCACTTT.

Note on this clonotype: A much larger clone differs by one base, so this may be a read error. The chain employs TRBV12-3 or TRBV12-4 and TRBJ2-1; no firm D call. This CDR3 spans 14 amino acids. V was shortened by 7 bases and J by 1 base, with 11 bases between the two germline ends. The CDR3 nucleotides read TGTGCCAGCAATGACGGGTATTCCTACAATGAGCAGTTCTTC. Its protein is CASNDGYSYNEQFF.

On this clonotype: A clone one base away is much larger, so this may be a read error. The V gene is TRBV18, the J gene TRBJ2-7; no clear D gene. CDR3 length: 13 residues. Germline V CDR1 and CDR2: KGHSH, LQKENI. The CDR3: CASSPSMTYKQYF. CDR3 in DNA: TGTGCCAGCTCTCCTTCTATGACCTACAAGCAGTACTTC.

The V and J genes are TRBV28 and TRBJ2-3; 14 bases agree with TRBD2. J was trimmed by 3 bases and V by 1 base; bases with no gene match: 6. CDR3 size: 18 residues. Germline loops: CDR1 MDHEN, CDR2 SYDVKM. CDR3 bases: TGTGCCAGCAGTTTATACGGGACTAGCGGGAGTCGGACAGATACGCAGTATTTT. This codes for CASSLYGTSGSRTDTQYF.

This clonotype was recorded a few times. The chain couples TRBV6-6 to TRBJ2-5; 8 bases match TRBD2. The germline CDR1 and CDR2 sequences are MNHNY and SVGAGI (reference sequence). Germline trimming cut 5 bases from V and 7 bases from J; bases unmatched to any gene: 6. The CDR3 is 13 amino acids. The CDR3 bases are TGTGCCAGCAGTCCGGGGACTAGTTGGACCCAGTACTTC. It encodes CASSPGTSWTQYF.

This clonotype was counted a few times. The rearrangement links TRBV18 to TRBJ2-2, with D unclear. Per the germline V gene, CDR1 is KGHSH and CDR2 is LQKENI. The CDR3 loop spans 15 amino acids. V lost 1 base and J lost 0, with 6 bases in between. CDR3 in amino acids: CASSPQDPNTGELFF. In DNA, the CDR3 is TGTGCCAGCTCACCACAGGACCCGAACACCGGGGAGCTGTTTTTT.

This clonotype was seen repeatedly, ten times or more. This chain joins TRBV7-2 and TRBJ1-6; D perhaps matches TRBD1 (6 bases). The germline V gene has CDR1 SGHTA and CDR2 FQGNSA. Trimming pared 2 bases from V and 3 bases from J, leaving 8 bases between. The length of the CDR3 is 15 residues. CDR3 DNA sequence: TGTGCCAGCAGCTTACGGACAGTCTATAATTCACCCCTCCACTTT. Its translation is CASSLRTVYNSPLHF.

This clonotype was found a few times. The CDR3 DNA sequence: TGCGCCAGCAGCCCTCAGGCGAACACTGAAGCTTTCTTT. Its translation is CASSPQANTEAFF. V usage is TRBV4-1 and J usage is TRBJ1-1; D gene uncertain. With 4 bases removed from V and 1 base from J, the gap between germline ends came to 7 bases. Germline CDR1 reads MGHRA; CDR2 reads YSYEKL. The CDR3 consists of 13 residues.

On this clonotype: This may be a read error, as it is one base from a much larger clone. The chain joins TRBV6-5 to TRBJ2-1; possible D gene TRBD2, 5 bases. The germline gives CDR1 MNHEY, CDR2 SVGAGI. The CDR3 contains 14 residues. In DNA, the CDR3 is TGTGCCAGCGGTTACGGACTGTCTTCCAGTGAGCAGTTCTTC. Encoded protein: CASGYGLSSSEQFF.

This sequence joins TRBV2 and TRBJ2-5; TRBD2 aligns across 8 bases. The germline V gene encodes CDR1 SNHLY and CDR2 FYNNEI. The CDR3 covers 14 residues. With 1 base clipped from V and 7 bases from J, the junction kept 5 bases outside the gene matches. The CDR3 here is CASSEGPSGGTQYF. CDR3 bases: TGTGCCAGCAGTGAAGGGCCCAGCGGGGGGACCCAGTACTTC.

The rearrangement uses TRBV7-6 and TRBJ2-7; 9 nucleotides line up with TRBD1. The CDR3 is 22 amino acids. The J segment lost 1 base and the V segment lost 5 bases, leaving 27 bases of the junction unmatched. The germline gives CDR1 SGHVS, CDR2 FNYEAQ. As DNA, the CDR3 is TGTGCCAGCAGCCCCTACCCCCTTGTGCGCCAGCAGGGACAGGGAATTTCCTACGAGCAGTACTTC. It encodes CASSPYPLVRQQGQGISYEQYF.

This clonotype was observed many times. This sequence joins TRBV30 and TRBJ2-7, with D perhaps TRBD1 (6 bases). Trimming removed 8 bases at V and 6 bases at J, with 14 bases between. There are 11 residues in the CDR3. The germline CDR1 and CDR2 sequences are GTSNPN and SVGIG (reference sequence). The CDR3 DNA follows: TGTGCCGGAACTACAGGGAGCGAGCAGTACTTC. Its translation is CAGTTGSEQYF.

This clonotype came up many times. V usage is TRBV24-1 and J usage is TRBJ2-7; TRBD2 matches at 9 bases. This CDR3 spans 17 amino acids. Germline values: CDR1 KGHDR, CDR2 SFDVKD. Germline trimming cut 9 bases from V and 6 bases from J; bases unmatched to any gene: 20. The CDR3: CATPLEEAGGPAREQYF. The CDR3 nucleotides are TGTGCCACCCCACTCGAAGAAGCGGGGGGACCCGCGCGCGAGCAGTACTTC.

The CDR3 loop is CATRFGTGQETQYF. The CDR3 DNA reads as TGTGCCACCAGGTTTGGGACAGGGCAAGAGACCCAGTACTTC. The gene calls are TRBV9 and TRBJ2-5, with TRBD1 matching 9 bases. The trim removed 9 bases at V and 2 bases at J, leaving 8 bases unmatched. The CDR3 has 14 amino acids. CDR1 is SGDLS and CDR2 is YYNGEE in the germline V gene.

There are many counts of this clonotype. This chain joins TRBV15 and TRBJ2-5; D is undetermined. V was cut by 0 bases and J by 2 bases, with 7 bases left in between. The CDR3 runs 14 residues. Per the germline V gene, CDR1 is LNHNV and CDR2 is YYDKDF (reference sequence). The CDR3 sequence: CATSRDLGQETQYF. The CDR3 region has the DNA TGTGCCACCAGCAGAGATCTTGGGCAAGAGACCCAGTACTTC.

Of note for this clonotype: Lacking the conserved final phenylalanine or tryptophan, this CDR3 likely reflects a read error. The chain recombines TRBV15 with TRBJ2-3, with TRBD2 matching over 13 bases. CDR1 is LNHNV and CDR2 is YYDKDF in the germline V gene (reference sequence). The CDR3 totals 17 residues. The J segment lost 3 bases and the V segment lost 4 bases, leaving 7 bases of the junction unmatched. CDR3 nucleotides: TGTGCCACCAGCACCCGACTAGCGGGAGGCGGTACAGATACGCAGTATTTG. Translated: CATSTRLAGGGTDTQYL.

This clonotype was recorded many times. The J gene is TRBJ1-6, the V gene TRBV7-2; no definite D call. From germline, CDR1 is SGHTA and CDR2 FQGNSA. Trimming removed 5 bases from V and 7 bases from J, with 15 bases in between. The CDR3 consists of 15 residues. CDR3 sequence (DNA): TGTGCCAGCAGCCGCTGGGCGGTCCAAAATTCACCCCTCCACTTT. Its protein product is CASSRWAVQNSPLHF.

This clonotype came up a few times. The rearrangement joins TRBV28 to TRBJ1-4; D gene ambiguous. V lost 6 bases, J lost 3 bases, and 5 bases lay in between. Germline CDR1 MDHEN, CDR2 SYDVKM. This CDR3 is built from 12 residues. CDR3 nucleotide sequence: TGTGCCAGCAGAGCCCCTAATGAAAAACTGTTTTTT. This translates into CASRAPNEKLFF. Filled out from reference TRBV28 and TRBJ1-4, the complete variable domain reads DVKVTQSSRYLVKRTGEKVFLECVQDMDHENMFWYRQDPGLGLRLIYFSYDVKMKEKGDIPEGYSVSREKKERFSLILESASTNQTSMYLCASRAPNEKLFFGSGTQLSVL.

The gene calls are TRBV11-2 and TRBJ2-5, with D maybe TRBD2 (5 bases). This CDR3 is 15 amino acids long. Germline CDR1 and CDR2: SGHAT and FQNNGV. Trimming left V 1 base short and J 5 bases short, with 14 bases between. The CDR3 bases are TGTGCCAGCAGCTTAGTTTTGGAGGCTGGGGAGACCCAGTACTTC. Its translation: CASSLVLEAGETQYF.

This clonotype was counted at least ten times. The rearrangement uses TRBV9 and TRBJ2-5, with D possibly matching TRBD2 (5 bases). Germline V gene data show CDR1 as SGDLS and CDR2 as YYNGEE. The CDR3 is 15 amino acids. Trimming removed 0 bases at V and 0 bases at J, with 9 bases between. CDR3 loop: CASSVVAEDQETQYF. The CDR3 DNA sequence: TGTGCCAGCAGCGTAGTTGCGGAGGACCAAGAGACCCAGTACTTC.

About this clonotype itself: This may come from a read error, since a much larger clone is one base off. This chain uses TRBV5-4 with TRBJ2-7; perhaps TRBD2 as D (6 bases). Trimming cost V 2 bases and J 4 bases, with 13 bases left between them. Per the germline V gene, CDR1 is SGHNT and CDR2 is YYREEE (reference sequence). The CDR3 length is 14 residues. The CDR3 DNA is TGTGCCAGCAGCTTAGGCGGGACCTTATACGAGCAGTACTTC. As protein: CASSLGGTLYEQYF.

Details on this clonotype: At one boundary the junction diverges from the germline segment, which might be a read error. The J gene is TRBJ2-5, the V gene TRBV6-2 or TRBV6-3; D is uncertain. In germline, CDR1 is MNHEY, CDR2 SVGEGT. The CDR3 is made up of 12 amino acids. CDR3 DNA sequence: TGTGCCAGCAGTCACTCGTTTGAGACCCAGTACTTC. It codes for CASSHSFETQYF.

This clonotype was observed many times. This sequence joins TRBV2 and TRBJ1-6; D is undetermined. The germline V and J ends were trimmed by 4 bases and 4 bases, with 11 bases remaining between them. The CDR3 has 15 residues. CDR1 and CDR2 from the germline V gene are SNHLY and FYNNEI. The CDR3 is CASSAGSNYNSPLHF. CDR3 DNA: TGTGCCAGCAGTGCGGGGTCAAATTATAATTCACCCCTCCACTTT.

This clonotype has at least ten counts. The chain carries TRBV20-1 and TRBJ2-1; 10 nucleotides match TRBD2. The germline V gene encodes CDR1 DFQATT and CDR2 SNEGSKA (reference sequence). The CDR3 length is 15 residues. The V gene end was trimmed by 6 bases and the J gene end by 3 bases; junction bases not matched to a gene: 8. CDR3 sequence: CSATSSGSVYNEQFF. For the CDR3, the DNA is TGCAGTGCGACTTCTAGCGGGAGTGTCTACAATGAGCAGTTCTTC.

This clonotype has a count of ten or more. V and J are TRBV4-3 and TRBJ2-1; 10 bases are shared with TRBD2. Trimming took 3 bases from V and 9 from J; bases not matched to a gene: 8. The CDR3 runs to 15 residues. CDR1 is LGHNA and CDR2 is YSLEER in the germline V gene. The CDR3 spells CASSHRLAGEGEQFF. The CDR3 DNA reads TGCGCCAGCAGCCACCGGCTAGCGGGAGAAGGTGAGCAGTTCTTC.

This clonotype was seen a handful of times. A much larger clone differs by one base, so this may be a read error. V is TRBV20-1 and J is TRBJ2-7; the D is unclear. Trimming cost V 1 base and J 3 bases, with 7 bases left between them. CDR1 is DFQATT and CDR2 is SNEGSKA in the germline V gene (reference sequence). The CDR3 is 12 amino acids. The CDR3, as DNA: TGCAGTGCTAGAGGGGCAGGCTACGAGCAGTACTTC. Its protein is CSARGAGYEQYF.

Regarding this clonotype: No conserved phenylalanine or tryptophan ends this CDR3, so it is likely a read error. The chain has TRBV6-2 or TRBV6-3 and TRBJ1-2; 8 bases are a match to TRBD1. The germline V gene has CDR1 MNHEY and CDR2 SVGEGT. CDR3 length: 14 residues. V shed 7 bases and J 4 bases; nucleotides not matched to a gene: 8. DNA of the CDR3: TGTGCCAGCAAAGGACAGGGAATCCTCTATGGCTACACCCTC. Its protein is CASKGQGILYGYTL.

The chain links TRBV9 to TRBJ1-2; 8 bases map to TRBD1. The CDR3 runs to 15 residues. Per germline, CDR1 SGDLS and CDR2 YYNGEE. V shed 2 bases and J 2 bases; nucleotides not matched to a gene: 5. CDR3 residues: CASSVLTGGNYGYTF. DNA for the CDR3: TGTGCCAGCAGCGTCCTAACAGGGGGGAACTATGGCTACACCTTC.